This T cell receptor beta chain was recorded in a study of T cells in localized non-small cell lung cancer. The data were produced by immunoSEQ multiplex PCR, yet TCRdb's version contains in-frame clones alone and is incomplete. The sample has some 31,000 clones; almost 90% are singletons. CDR1 is SGHTS and CDR2 is YDEGEE in the germline V gene. The V and J ends lost 7 bases and 0 bases respectively, with 16 bases between them. The length of the CDR3 is 15 residues. Study observations and caveats: A median approximately 57 of the top 100 tumor clones appeared in adjacent lung. Adjacent uninvolved lung had the highest clonality, suggesting focused antigen responses.

As regards this clone: Antigen unknown.

The receptor was isolated from a woman aged 35 to 70 with stage I lung adenocarcinoma. The chain carries TRBV5-8 and TRBJ1-2; a weak D match, TRBD1 (6 bases). The material was peripheral blood, obtained before any cancer treatment. The CDR3 nucleotides are TGTGCCAGCTCGCTGCTTACAGGGTCTAACTATGGCTACACCTTC. This codes for CASSLLTGSNYGYTF.